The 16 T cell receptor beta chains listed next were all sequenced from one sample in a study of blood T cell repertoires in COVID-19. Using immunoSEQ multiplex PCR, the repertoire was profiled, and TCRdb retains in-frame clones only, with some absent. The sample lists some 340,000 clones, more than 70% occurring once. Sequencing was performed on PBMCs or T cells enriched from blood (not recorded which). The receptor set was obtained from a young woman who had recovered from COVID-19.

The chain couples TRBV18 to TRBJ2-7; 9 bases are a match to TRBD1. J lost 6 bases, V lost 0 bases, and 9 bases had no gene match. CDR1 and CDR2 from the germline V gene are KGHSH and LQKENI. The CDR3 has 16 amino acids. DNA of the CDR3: TGTGCCAGCTCACCACCGGGGAGACAGGGGGATGGCGAGCAGTACTTC. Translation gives CASSPPGRQGDGEQYF.

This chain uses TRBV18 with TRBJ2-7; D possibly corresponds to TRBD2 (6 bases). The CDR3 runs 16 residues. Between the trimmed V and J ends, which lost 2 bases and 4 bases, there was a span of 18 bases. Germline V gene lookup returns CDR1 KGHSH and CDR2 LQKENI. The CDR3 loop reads CASSPFFGGTDYEQYF. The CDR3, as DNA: TGTGCCAGCTCACCATTTTTCGGGGGAACTGATTACGAGCAGTACTTC.

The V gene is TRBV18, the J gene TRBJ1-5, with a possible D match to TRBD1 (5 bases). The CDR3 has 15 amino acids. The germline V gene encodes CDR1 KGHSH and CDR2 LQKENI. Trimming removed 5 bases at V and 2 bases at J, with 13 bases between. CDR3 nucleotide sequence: TGTGCCAGCTCATCGGCAGGGCAGGGCAATCAGCCCCAGCATTTT. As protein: CASSSAGQGNQPQHF. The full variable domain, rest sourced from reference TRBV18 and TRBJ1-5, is NAGVMQNPRHLVRRRGQEARLRCSPMKGHSHVYWYRQLPEEGLKFMVYLQKENIIDESGMPKERFSAEFPKEGPSILRIQQVVRGDSAAYFCASSSAGQGNQPQHFGDGTRLSIL.

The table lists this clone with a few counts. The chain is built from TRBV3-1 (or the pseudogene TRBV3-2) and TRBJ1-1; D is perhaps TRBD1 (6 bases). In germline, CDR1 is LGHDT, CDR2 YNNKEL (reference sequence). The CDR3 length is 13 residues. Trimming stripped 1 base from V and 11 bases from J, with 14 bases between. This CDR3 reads CASSQVRGAMAFF. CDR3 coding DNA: TGTGCCAGCAGCCAAGTTCGGGGGGCGATGGCTTTCTTT.

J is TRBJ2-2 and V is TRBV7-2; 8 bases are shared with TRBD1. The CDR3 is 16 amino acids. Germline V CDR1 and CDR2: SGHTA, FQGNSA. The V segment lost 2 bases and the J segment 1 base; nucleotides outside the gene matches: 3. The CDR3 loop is CASSLQGARNTGELFF. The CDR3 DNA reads TGTGCCAGCAGCTTACAGGGGGCTAGGAACACCGGGGAGCTGTTTTTT.

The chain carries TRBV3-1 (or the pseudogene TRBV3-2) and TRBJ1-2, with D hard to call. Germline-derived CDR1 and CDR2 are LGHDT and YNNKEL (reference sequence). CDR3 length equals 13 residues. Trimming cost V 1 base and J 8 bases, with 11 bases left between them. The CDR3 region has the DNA TGTGCCAGCAGCCAAGGGCCAGTTCACGGCTACACCTTC. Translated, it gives CASSQGPVHGYTF.

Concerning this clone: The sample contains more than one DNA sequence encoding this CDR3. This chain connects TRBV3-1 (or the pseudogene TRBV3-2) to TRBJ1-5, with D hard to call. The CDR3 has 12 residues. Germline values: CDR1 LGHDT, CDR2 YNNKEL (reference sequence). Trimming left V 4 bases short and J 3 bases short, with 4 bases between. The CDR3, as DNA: TGTGCCAGCAGCCTCTCCAATCAGCCCCAGCATTTT. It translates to CASSLSNQPQHF.

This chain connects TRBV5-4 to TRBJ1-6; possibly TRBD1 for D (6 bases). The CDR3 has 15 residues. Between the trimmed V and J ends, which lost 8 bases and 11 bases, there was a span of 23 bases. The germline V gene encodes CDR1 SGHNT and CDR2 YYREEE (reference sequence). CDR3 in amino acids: CAREMRGPKEAPLHF. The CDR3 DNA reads TGTGCCAGAGAGATGCGGGGGCCTAAGGAGGCACCCCTCCACTTT.

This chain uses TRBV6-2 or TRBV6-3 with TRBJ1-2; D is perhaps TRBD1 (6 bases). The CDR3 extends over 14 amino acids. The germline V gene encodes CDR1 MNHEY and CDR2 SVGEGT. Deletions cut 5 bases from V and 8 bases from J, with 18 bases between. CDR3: CASSQTNRVGGYTF. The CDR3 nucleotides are TGTGCCAGCAGTCAGACCAACAGGGTAGGCGGCTACACCTTC.

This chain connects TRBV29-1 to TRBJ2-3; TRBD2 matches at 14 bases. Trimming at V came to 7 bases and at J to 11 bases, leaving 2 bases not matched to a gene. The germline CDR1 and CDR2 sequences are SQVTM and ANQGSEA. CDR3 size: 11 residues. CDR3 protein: CSAGLAGGQYF. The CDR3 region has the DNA TGCAGCGCCGGACTAGCGGGGGGGCAGTATTTT.

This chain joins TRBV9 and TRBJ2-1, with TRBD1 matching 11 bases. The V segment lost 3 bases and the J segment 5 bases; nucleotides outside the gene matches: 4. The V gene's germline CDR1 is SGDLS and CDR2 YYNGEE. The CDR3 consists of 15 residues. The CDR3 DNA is TGTGCCAGCAGCGGCGGGACAGGGGGGGACAATGAGCAGTTCTTC. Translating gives CASSGGTGGDNEQFF.

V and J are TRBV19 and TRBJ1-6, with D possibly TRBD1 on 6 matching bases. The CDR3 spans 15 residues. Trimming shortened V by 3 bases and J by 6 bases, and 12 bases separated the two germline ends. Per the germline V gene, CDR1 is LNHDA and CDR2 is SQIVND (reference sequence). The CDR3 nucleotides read TGTGCCAGTAGTATCCGTCGGACAGTTAATTCACCCCTCCACTTT. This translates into CASSIRRTVNSPLHF.

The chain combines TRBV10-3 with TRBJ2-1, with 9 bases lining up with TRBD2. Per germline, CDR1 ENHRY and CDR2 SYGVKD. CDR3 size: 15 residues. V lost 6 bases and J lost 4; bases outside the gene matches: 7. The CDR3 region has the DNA TGTGCCATCAGCCTGACTAGCGGCGAGTACAATGAGCAGTTCTTC. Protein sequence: CAISLTSGEYNEQFF.

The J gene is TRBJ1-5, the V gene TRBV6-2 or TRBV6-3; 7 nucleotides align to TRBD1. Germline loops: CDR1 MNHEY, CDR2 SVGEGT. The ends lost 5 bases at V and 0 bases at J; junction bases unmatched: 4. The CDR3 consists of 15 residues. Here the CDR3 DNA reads TGTGCCAGCAGTCCCGGGACAGTTAGCAATCAGCCCCAGCATTTT. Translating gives CASSPGTVSNQPQHF.

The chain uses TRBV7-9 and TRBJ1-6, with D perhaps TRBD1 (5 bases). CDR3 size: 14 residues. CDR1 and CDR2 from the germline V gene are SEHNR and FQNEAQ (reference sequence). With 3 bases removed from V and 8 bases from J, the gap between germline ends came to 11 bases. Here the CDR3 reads CASSFTGLYSPLHF. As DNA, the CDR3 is TGTGCCAGCAGCTTTACAGGCCTCTATTCACCCCTCCACTTT.

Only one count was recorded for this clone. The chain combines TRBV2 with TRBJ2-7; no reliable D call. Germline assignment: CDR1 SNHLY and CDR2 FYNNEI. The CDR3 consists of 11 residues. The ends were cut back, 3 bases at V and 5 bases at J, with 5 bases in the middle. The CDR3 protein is CASSEADEQYF. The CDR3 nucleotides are TGTGCCAGCAGTGAGGCAGACGAGCAGTACTTC. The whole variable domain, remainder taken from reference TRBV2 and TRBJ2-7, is EPEVTQTPSHQVTQMGQEVILRCVPISNHLYFYWYRQILGQKVEFLVSFYNNEISEKSEIFDDQFSVERPDGSNFTLKIRSTKLEDSAMYFCASSEADEQYFGPGTRLTVT.